The next 10 T cell receptor beta chains were all read from a single sample in a study of shared clonotypes between healthy human individuals. Assay used: immunoSEQ multiplex PCR; TCRdb lists only in-frame clones, some missing. The sample lists around 79,000 clones, about 61% occurring once. The sample taken for sequencing was memory CD8+ T cells sorted from blood. Subset indicated: CD45RO+ cells pooled with CCR7-negative TemRA cells. These receptors originate from a man aged 30 to 45 in good health.

The chain is built from TRBV5-3 and TRBJ1-2; weak D call: TRBD1 (5 bases). TRBV5-3 is an ORF, and what it does is uncertain. This CDR3 has 17 amino acids. Trimming shortened V by 0 bases and J by 4 bases, and 19 bases separated the two germline ends. The CDR3 protein is CARSLVPRIRGCYGYTF. In DNA, the CDR3 is TGTGCCAGAAGCTTGGTTCCGCGCATTAGGGGCTGCTATGGCTACACCTTC.

The gene calls are TRBV5-5 and TRBJ1-1, with a tentative D call TRBD1 (5 bases). Germline assignment: CDR1 SGHKS and CDR2 YYEKEE (reference sequence). The V and J ends lost 5 bases and 4 bases respectively, with 12 bases between them. CDR3 size: 13 residues. The CDR3 region is CASRGWGVTEAFF. The CDR3 DNA sequence: TGTGCCAGCAGGGGTTGGGGGGTCACTGAAGCTTTCTTT.

The V call is TRBV18, the J call TRBJ2-1; 7 bases align to TRBD2. Germline V gives CDR1 KGHSH, CDR2 LQKENI. Unmatched junction bases numbered 16, after V lost 3 bases and J lost 2 bases. CDR3 length: 19 amino acids. The CDR3 sequence: CASSPPRVEGRVAYNEQFF. CDR3 sequence (DNA): TGTGCCAGCTCACCGCCGAGGGTCGAAGGGAGGGTGGCCTACAATGAGCAGTTCTTC.

J is TRBJ2-1 and V is TRBV9; maybe TRBD1 (6 bases). With 7 bases removed from V and 2 bases from J, the gap between germline ends came to 16 bases. The CDR3 runs 15 residues. Germline V gene data show CDR1 as SGDLS and CDR2 as YYNGEE. The CDR3 DNA follows: TGTGCCAGCCCCCAAGGGGGACCAACCTACAATGAGCAGTTCTTC. This sequence encodes CASPQGGPTYNEQFF. The entire variable domain, with the rest obtained from reference TRBV9 and TRBJ2-1, is as follows: DSGVTQTPKHLITATGQRVTLRCSPRSGDLSVYWYQQSLDQGLQFLIQYYNGEERAKGNILERFSAQQFPDLHSELNLSSLELGDSALYFCASPQGGPTYNEQFFGPGTRLTVL.

This clone was seen only once. V is TRBV7-2 and J is TRBJ2-5; D may match TRBD1 or TRBD2 (5 bases each). Deletions cut 2 bases from V and 7 bases from J, with 14 bases between. Looked up from germline, CDR1 is SGHTA and CDR2 is FQGNSA. The CDR3 sequence is 14 residues long. Written as DNA, the CDR3 is TGTGCCAGCAGCTTACCCGGGACGGTTCGGACCCAGTACTTC. Translated, it gives CASSLPGTVRTQYF.

This clone was seen a few times. V gene TRBV25-1 combines with J gene TRBJ2-1; 9 bases line up with TRBD1. Germline V gene sequence: CDR1 MGHDK, CDR2 SYGVNS. The CDR3 has 16 amino acids. With V trimmed by 4 bases and J by 4 bases, 8 bases remained unmatched. The CDR3 nucleotides read TGTGCCAGCAGTGTGAAGGGACAGGGTGTTTACAATGAGCAGTTCTTC. Protein sequence: CASSVKGQGVYNEQFF.

This clone showed up just a few times. The chain carries TRBV27 and TRBJ1-2; no definite D call. Per germline, CDR1 MNHEY and CDR2 SMNVEV (reference sequence). V dropped 2 bases and J dropped 6 bases, with 7 bases sitting between them. This CDR3 comprises 12 residues. CDR3 sequence (DNA): TGTGCCAGCAGTTTAAGCGGTGATGGCTACACCTTC. It encodes CASSLSGDGYTF.

The rearrangement uses TRBV7-8 and TRBJ2-2; D ambiguous. Germline values: CDR1 SGHVS, CDR2 FQNEAQ. This CDR3 has 16 residues. The V and J ends lost 5 bases and 2 bases respectively, with 15 bases between them. As DNA, the CDR3 is TGTGCCAGCAGCCCGAGACGGACGGGTAACACCGGGGAGCTGTTTTTT. Protein: CASSPRRTGNTGELFF.

As DNA, the CDR3 is TGTGCCAGCAGTTTATCCCCGTCGGGACTAGCGGCGAGCTCCTACAATGAGCAGTTCTTC. The encoded protein is CASSLSPSGLAASSYNEQFF. The chain carries TRBV27 and TRBJ2-1, with 11 bases fitting TRBD2. Germline V gives CDR1 MNHEY, CDR2 SMNVEV (reference sequence). The CDR3 totals 20 residues. V lost 0 bases to trimming and J lost 0 bases; unmatched junction nucleotides: 10.

The count of this clone is one. This chain joins TRBV5-4 and TRBJ2-3; 7 nucleotides line up with TRBD1. Trimming at V came to 6 bases and at J to 0 bases, leaving 10 bases not matched to a gene. The CDR3 consists of 16 residues. From germline, CDR1 is SGHNT and CDR2 YYREEE (reference sequence). CDR3 nucleotide sequence: TGTGCCAGCACCCCGGGGACAGCCAAAAGCACAGATACGCAGTATTTT. Protein product: CASTPGTAKSTDTQYF.